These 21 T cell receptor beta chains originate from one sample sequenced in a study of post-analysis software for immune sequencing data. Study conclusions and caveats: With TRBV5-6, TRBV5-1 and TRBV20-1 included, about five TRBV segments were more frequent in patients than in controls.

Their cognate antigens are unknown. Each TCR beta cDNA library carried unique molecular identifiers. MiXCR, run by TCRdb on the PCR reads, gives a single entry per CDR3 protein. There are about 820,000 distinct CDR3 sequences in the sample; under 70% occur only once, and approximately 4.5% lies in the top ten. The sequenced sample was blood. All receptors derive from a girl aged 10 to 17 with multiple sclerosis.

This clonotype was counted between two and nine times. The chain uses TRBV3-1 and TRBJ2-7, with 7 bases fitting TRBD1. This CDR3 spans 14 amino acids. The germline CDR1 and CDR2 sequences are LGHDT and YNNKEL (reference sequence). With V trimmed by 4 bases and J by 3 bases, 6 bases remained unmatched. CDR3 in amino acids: CASSPTGIGYEQYF. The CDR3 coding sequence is TGTGCCAGCAGCCCGACAGGGATAGGCTACGAGCAGTACTTC.

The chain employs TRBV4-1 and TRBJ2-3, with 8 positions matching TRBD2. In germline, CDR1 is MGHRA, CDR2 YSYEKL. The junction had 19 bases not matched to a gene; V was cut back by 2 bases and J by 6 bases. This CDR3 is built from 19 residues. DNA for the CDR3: TGCGCCAGCAGCCAACAGGACGGGAGGGCCGGTCGGGCACAGGATACGCAGTATTTT. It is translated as CASSQQDGRAGRAQDTQYF.

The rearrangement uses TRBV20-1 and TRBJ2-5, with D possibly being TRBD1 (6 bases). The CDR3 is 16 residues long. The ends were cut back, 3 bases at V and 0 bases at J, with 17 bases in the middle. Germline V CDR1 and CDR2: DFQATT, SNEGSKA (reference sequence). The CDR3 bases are TGCAGTGCTAGGGGGAACAGGGAGTTACACCAAGAGACCCAGTACTTC. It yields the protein CSARGNRELHQETQYF.

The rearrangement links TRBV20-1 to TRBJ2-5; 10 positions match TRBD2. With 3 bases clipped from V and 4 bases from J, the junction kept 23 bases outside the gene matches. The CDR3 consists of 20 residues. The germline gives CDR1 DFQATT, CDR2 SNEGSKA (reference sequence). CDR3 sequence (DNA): TGCAGTGCTAGTCGTGAGGCAGGTCTAGCGGGAGTCGCCCGTGGAGAGACCCAGTACTTC. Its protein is CSASREAGLAGVARGETQYF.

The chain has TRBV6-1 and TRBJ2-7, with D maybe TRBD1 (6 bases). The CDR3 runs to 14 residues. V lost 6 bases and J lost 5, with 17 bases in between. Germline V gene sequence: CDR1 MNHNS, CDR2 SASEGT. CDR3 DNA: TGTGCCAGCAGATCGATATTACAGGGCGACGAGCAGTACTTC. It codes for CASRSILQGDEQYF.

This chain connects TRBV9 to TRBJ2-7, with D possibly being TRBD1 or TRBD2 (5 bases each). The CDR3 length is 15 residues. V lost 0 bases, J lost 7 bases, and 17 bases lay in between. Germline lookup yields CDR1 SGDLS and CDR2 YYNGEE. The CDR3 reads CASSVDSGGRGEQYF. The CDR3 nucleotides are TGTGCCAGCAGCGTAGATTCTGGGGGTAGAGGGGAGCAGTACTTC.

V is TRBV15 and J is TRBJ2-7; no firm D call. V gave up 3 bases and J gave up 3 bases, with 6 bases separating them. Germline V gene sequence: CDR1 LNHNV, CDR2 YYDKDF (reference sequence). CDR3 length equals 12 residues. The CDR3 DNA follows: TGTGCCACCAGCAGGCATAGCTACGAGCAGTACTTC. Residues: CATSRHSYEQYF.

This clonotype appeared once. In nucleotides, the CDR3 is TGTGCCAGCAGCTTAACCCAAGCTAGGGTGACTGAAGCTTTCTTT. This encodes CASSLTQARVTEAFF. This chain links TRBV7-9 with TRBJ1-1; D is unclear. Per germline, CDR1 SEHNR and CDR2 FQNEAQ (reference sequence). Trimming took 2 bases from V and 5 from J, leaving 15 bases between them. The CDR3 runs to 15 residues.

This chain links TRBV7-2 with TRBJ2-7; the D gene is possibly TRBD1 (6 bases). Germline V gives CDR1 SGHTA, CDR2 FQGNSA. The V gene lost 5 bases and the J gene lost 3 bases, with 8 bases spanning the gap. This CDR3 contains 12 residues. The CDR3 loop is CASSRDIYEQYF. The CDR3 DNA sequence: TGTGCCAGCAGCCGGGACATCTACGAGCAGTACTTC.

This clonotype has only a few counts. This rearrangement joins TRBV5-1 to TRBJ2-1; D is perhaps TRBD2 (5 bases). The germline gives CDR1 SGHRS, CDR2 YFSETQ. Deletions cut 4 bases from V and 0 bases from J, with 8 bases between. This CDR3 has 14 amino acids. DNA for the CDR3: TGCGCCAGCAGCGAAGCGGCCTCCTACAATGAGCAGTTCTTC. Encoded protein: CASSEAASYNEQFF. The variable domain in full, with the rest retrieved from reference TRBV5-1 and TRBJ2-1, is KAGVTQTPRYLIKTRGQQVTLSCSPISGHRSVSWYQQTPGQGLQFLFEYFSETQRNKGNFPGRFSGRQFSNSRSEMNVSTLELGDSALYLCASSEAASYNEQFFGPGTRLTVL.

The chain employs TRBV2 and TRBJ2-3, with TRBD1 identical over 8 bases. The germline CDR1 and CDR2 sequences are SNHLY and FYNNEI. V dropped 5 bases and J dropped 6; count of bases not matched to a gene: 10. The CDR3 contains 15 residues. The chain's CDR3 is CASSTDWTGLDTQYF. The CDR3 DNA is TGTGCCAGCAGTACAGATTGGACAGGGCTGGATACGCAGTATTTT.

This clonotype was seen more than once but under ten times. CDR3 nucleotides: TGCAGTGCATCCTCACAGGGGACTAGCCAAGAGACCCAGTACTTC. The encoded protein is CSASSQGTSQETQYF. This chain links TRBV20-1 with TRBJ2-5, with a tentative D call TRBD2 (8 bases). Germline values: CDR1 DFQATT, CDR2 SNEGSKA (reference sequence). The V gene lost 6 bases and the J gene lost 1 base, with 18 bases spanning the gap. This CDR3 is built from 15 residues.

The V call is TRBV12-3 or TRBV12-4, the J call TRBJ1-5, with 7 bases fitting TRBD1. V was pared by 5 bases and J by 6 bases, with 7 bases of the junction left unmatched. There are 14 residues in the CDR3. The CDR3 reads CASSPGTAGQPQHF. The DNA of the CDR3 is TGTGCCAGCAGTCCGGGGACAGCCGGTCAGCCCCAGCATTTT.

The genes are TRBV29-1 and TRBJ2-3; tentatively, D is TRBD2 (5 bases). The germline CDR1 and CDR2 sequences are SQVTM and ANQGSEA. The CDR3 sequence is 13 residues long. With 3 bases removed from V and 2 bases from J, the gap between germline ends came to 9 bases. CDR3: CSVEDSLTDTQYF. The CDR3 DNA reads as TGCAGCGTTGAGGACTCCCTCACAGATACGCAGTATTTT.

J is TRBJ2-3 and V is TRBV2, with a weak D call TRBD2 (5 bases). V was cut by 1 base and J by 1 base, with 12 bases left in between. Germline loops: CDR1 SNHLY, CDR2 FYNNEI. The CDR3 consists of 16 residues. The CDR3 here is CASSEGRALRTDTQYF. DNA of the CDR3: TGTGCCAGCAGTGAAGGGCGGGCCCTTCGCACAGATACGCAGTATTTT.

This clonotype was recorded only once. CDR3 coding DNA: TGCGCCAGCAGCGTGAAAGCGGACAGGGGGCTCGGGTACGAGCAGTACTTC. The encoded protein is CASSVKADRGLGYEQYF. The chain recombines TRBV5-1 with TRBJ2-7, with 11 bases fitting TRBD1. The CDR3 covers 17 residues. Per germline, CDR1 SGHRS and CDR2 YFSETQ. V dropped 4 bases and J dropped 4; count of bases not matched to a gene: 13.

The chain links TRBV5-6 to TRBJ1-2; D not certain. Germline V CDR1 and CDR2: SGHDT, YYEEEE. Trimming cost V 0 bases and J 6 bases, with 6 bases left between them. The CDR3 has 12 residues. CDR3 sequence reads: CASSLGDHGYTF. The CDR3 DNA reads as TGTGCCAGCAGCTTGGGTGACCATGGCTACACCTTC.

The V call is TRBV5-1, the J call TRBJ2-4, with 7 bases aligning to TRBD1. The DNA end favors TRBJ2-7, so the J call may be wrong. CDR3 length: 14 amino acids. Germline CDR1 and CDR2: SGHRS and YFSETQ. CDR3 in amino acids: CASSWGQQGYEQYF. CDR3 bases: TGCGCCAGCAGCTGGGGACAGCAAGGCTACGAGCAGTACTTC.

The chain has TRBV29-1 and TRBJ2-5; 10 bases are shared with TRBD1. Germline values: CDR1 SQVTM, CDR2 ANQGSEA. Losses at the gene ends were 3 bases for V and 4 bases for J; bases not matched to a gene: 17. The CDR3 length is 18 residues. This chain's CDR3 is CSVDAPVRDRGRVETQYF. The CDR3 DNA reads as TGCAGCGTTGATGCTCCCGTCCGGGACAGGGGACGGGTAGAGACCCAGTACTTC.

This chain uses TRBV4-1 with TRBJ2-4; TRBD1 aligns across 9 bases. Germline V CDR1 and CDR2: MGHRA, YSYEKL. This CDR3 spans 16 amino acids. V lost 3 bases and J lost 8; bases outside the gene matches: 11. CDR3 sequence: CASSHETGGQEDIQYF. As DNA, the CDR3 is TGCGCCAGCAGCCATGAAACAGGGGGCCAAGAAGACATTCAGTACTTC.

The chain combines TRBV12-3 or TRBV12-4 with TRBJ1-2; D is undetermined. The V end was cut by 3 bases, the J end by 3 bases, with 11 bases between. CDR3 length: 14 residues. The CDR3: CASSFLGGHYGYTF. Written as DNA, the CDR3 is TGTGCCAGCAGTTTTTTGGGAGGGCACTATGGCTACACCTTC.